This T cell receptor (beta chain) was recorded in a study of CD8 T cells in Susac syndrome. RNA totalling about 0.5 to 1 ug underwent reverse transcription with random hexamers. TCRdb used MiXCR to reprocess the immunoSEQ multiplex PCR reads, holding one entry per CDR3 protein. This sample yields about 130,000 distinct CDR3 sequences, of which roughly 94% are seen a single time; around 0.12% belongs to the top ten. Sequencing of TCR beta, carried out with a high-throughput approach, was applied to CD8+ and CD4+ T cells from the blood. TEMRA cells were enriched by FACS, while CD8+ and CD4+ T cells were obtained through a negative isolation that was performed magnetically. The germline gives CDR1 SGHRS, CDR2 YFSETQ. The CDR3 is 15 residues long. Unmatched junction bases numbered 8, after V lost 6 bases and J lost 4 bases.

This chain uses TRBV5-1 with TRBJ2-7; 12 bases align to TRBD1. The specimen was CD4+ T cells from PBMCs. The sequence derives from a human donor with multiple sclerosis. CDR3: CASKEPGQGAYEQYF. The CDR3 DNA follows: TGCGCCAGCAAAGAACCGGGACAGGGGGCATACGAGCAGTACTTC.